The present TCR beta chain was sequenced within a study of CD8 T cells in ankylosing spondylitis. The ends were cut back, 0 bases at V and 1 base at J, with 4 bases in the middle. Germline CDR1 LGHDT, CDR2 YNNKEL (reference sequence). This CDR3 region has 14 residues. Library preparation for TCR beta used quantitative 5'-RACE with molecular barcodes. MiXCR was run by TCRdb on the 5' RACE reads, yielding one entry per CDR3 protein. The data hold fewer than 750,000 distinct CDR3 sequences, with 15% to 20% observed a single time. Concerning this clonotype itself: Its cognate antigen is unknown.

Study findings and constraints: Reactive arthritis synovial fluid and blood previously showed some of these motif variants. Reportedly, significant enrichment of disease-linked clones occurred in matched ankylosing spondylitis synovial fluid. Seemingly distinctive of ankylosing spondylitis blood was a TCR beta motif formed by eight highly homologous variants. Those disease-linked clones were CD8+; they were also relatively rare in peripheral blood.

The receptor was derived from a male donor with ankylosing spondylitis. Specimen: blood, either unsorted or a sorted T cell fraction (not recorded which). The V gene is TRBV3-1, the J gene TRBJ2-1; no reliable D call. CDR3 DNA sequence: TGTGCCAGCAGCCAAGAGATGTCCTACAATGAGCAGTTCTTC. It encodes CASSQEMSYNEQFF.